A selection of T cell receptor beta chains follows, all from one sample in a study of blood T cell repertoires in COVID-19. Assay used: immunoSEQ multiplex PCR; TCRdb lists only in-frame clones, some missing. This table holds about 200,000 clones, 81% found once. Material: peripheral blood. The receptors originated from a woman at least 80 years old with acute or convalescent COVID-19. The CDR3 runs from the conserved cysteine through the conserved F or W. A D gene is named only where the DNA matches it firmly. Clone size is stated in some rows and not others, as once, few, many or a class when expanded.

V gene: TRBV2; clone size: -; J gene: TRBJ2-3; D gene: -; CDR3 DNA: TGTGCCAGCAGGAAACTAGGTATAGCGTCAGATACGCAGTATTTT; CDR3 protein: CASRKLGIASDTQYF
V gene: TRBV6-2/TRBV6-3; clone size: -; J gene: TRBJ1-1; D gene: -; CDR3 DNA: TGTGCCAGCAGCCCTAGTTTCGGGAGGGGATCGAACACTGAAGCTTTCTTT; CDR3 protein: CASSPSFGRGSNTEAFF
V gene: TRBV2; clone size: few; J gene: TRBJ1-1; D gene: TRBD1; CDR3 DNA: TGTGCCAGCAGCCTCACCGACAGGGTCACTGAAGCTTTCTTT; CDR3 protein: CASSLTDRVTEAFF
V gene: TRBV3-1/TRBV3-2; clone size: -; J gene: TRBJ1-2; D gene: -; CDR3 DNA: TGTGCCAGCAGCCTCACTGGGACTTCTGGCTACACCTTC; CDR3 protein: CASSLTGTSGYTF
V gene: TRBV6-6; clone size: -; J gene: TRBJ2-1; D gene: TRBD2; CDR3 DNA: TGTGCCAGCAGTTCCTCCACTAGCGGGAGCAATGAGCAGTTCTTC; CDR3 protein: CASSSSTSGSNEQFF
V gene: TRBV18; clone size: -; J gene: TRBJ2-7; D gene: TRBD2; CDR3 DNA: TGTGCCAGCTCGTTCGGGACTAGTTACGAGCAGTACTTC; CDR3 protein: CASSFGTSYEQYF
V gene: TRBV18; clone size: -; J gene: TRBJ1-1; D gene: TRBD1; CDR3 DNA: TGTGCCAGCTCACCACGTAGACAGGGGACTTACACTGAAGCTTTCTTT; CDR3 protein: CASSPRRQGTYTEAFF
V gene: TRBV28; clone size: -; J gene: TRBJ1-2; D gene: TRBD1; CDR3 DNA: TGTGCCAGCAGTTTTTCGGGGACAGGGATACTCTATGGCTACACCTTC; CDR3 protein: CASSFSGTGILYGYTF
V gene: TRBV10-3; clone size: -; J gene: TRBJ2-3; D gene: TRBD1; CDR3 DNA: TGTGCCATCCTTCGGGACAGGGACACAGATACGCAGTATTTT; CDR3 protein: CAILRDRDTDTQYF
V gene: TRBV19; clone size: -; J gene: TRBJ2-3; D gene: -; CDR3 DNA: TGTGCCAGTAGGGGGGTCGGGACTAGCACAGATACGCAGTATTTT; CDR3 protein: CASRGVGTSTDTQYF
V gene: TRBV11-2; clone size: -; J gene: TRBJ1-5; D gene: -; CDR3 DNA: TGTGCCAGCAGCATAGCAGGTAGCAATCAGCCCCAGCATTTT; CDR3 protein: CASSIAGSNQPQHF
V gene: TRBV9; clone size: -; J gene: TRBJ1-1; D gene: -; CDR3 DNA: TGTGGGATACCGACCACCCATCGGGTTTTCGGGGAAGCTTTCTTT; CDR3 protein: CGIPTTHRVFGEAFF
V gene: TRBV5-5; clone size: -; J gene: TRBJ1-4; D gene: -; CDR3 DNA: TGTGCCAGCAGCTCGTCGACAAGAAATAATGAAAAACTGTTTTTT; CDR3 protein: CASSSSTRNNEKLFF
V gene: TRBV14; clone size: -; J gene: TRBJ1-1; D gene: TRBD1; CDR3 DNA: TGTGCCAGCAGCCAAGGTACTCAAACAGGGGATAACACTGAAGCTTTCTTT; CDR3 protein: CASSQGTQTGDNTEAFF
V gene: TRBV19; clone size: -; J gene: TRBJ1-1; D gene: -; CDR3 DNA: TGTGCCAGTAGTATATCCGGCAGGTCGGCTTTCTTT; CDR3 protein: CASSISGRSAFF
V gene: TRBV10-3; clone size: -; J gene: TRBJ2-1; D gene: TRBD1; CDR3 DNA: TGTGCCATCAAAGGGGACAGGGGAGGCCATGAGCAGTTCTTC; CDR3 protein: CAIKGDRGGHEQFF
V gene: TRBV7-2; clone size: -; J gene: TRBJ2-7; D gene: -; CDR3 DNA: TGTGCCAGCAGCTCAAGAAGAGGGGGAACCTACGAGCAGTACTTC; CDR3 protein: CASSSRRGGTYEQYF
V gene: TRBV6-5; clone size: -; J gene: TRBJ2-7; D gene: -; CDR3 DNA: TGTGCCAGCAGTTACAGGGGCAGTTCATTCTACGAGCAGTACTTC; CDR3 protein: CASSYRGSSFYEQYF
V gene: TRBV27; clone size: -; J gene: TRBJ2-6; D gene: -; CDR3 DNA: TGTGCCAGCAGGAGCTCTGGGGCCAACGTCCTGACTTTC; CDR3 protein: CASRSSGANVLTF
V gene: TRBV21-1; clone size: -; J gene: TRBJ1-6; D gene: -; CDR3 DNA: TGTGCCAGCCCTTGGACAGGGGATAATTCACCCCTCCACTTT; CDR3 protein: CASPWTGDNSPLHF
V gene: TRBV5-8; clone size: -; J gene: TRBJ2-2; D gene: -; CDR3 DNA: TGTGCCAGCAGCTTGTTATCCCGGGAGCTGTTTTTT; CDR3 protein: CASSLLSRELFF
V gene: TRBV2; clone size: -; J gene: TRBJ1-3; D gene: -; CDR3 DNA: TGTGCCAGCAGTGAAGGCGGAGCCAAAGTTGGAAACACCATATATTTT; CDR3 protein: CASSEGGAKVGNTIYF
V gene: TRBV13; clone size: -; J gene: TRBJ1-4; D gene: -; CDR3 DNA: TGTGCCAGCCAAAGGGGAAATGAAAAACTGTTTTTT; CDR3 protein: CASQRGNEKLFF
V gene: TRBV19; clone size: -; J gene: TRBJ2-5; D gene: -; CDR3 DNA: TGTGCCAGTAGTGGGGTCTCGGGATTCCAAGAGACCCAGTACTTC; CDR3 protein: CASSGVSGFQETQYF